This passage covers 21 T cell receptor beta chains from one sample sequenced in a study of cytomegalovirus exposure and HLA in healthy donors. The PCR contained 60 Vbeta and 13 Jbeta primers. Data came from immunoSEQ multiplex PCR; TCRdb stores just in-frame clones and leaves some out. Here the sample spans 150,000 to 200,000 clones, roughly 82% being singletons. The sample taken for sequencing was PBMCs. These receptors all come from a man aged 40-50 years in good health and CMV-seronegative.

This clone was seen only a few times. The chain links TRBV29-1 to TRBJ2-4, with 9 bases that match TRBD1. The trim removed 6 bases at V and 1 base at J, leaving 7 bases unmatched. CDR1 SQVTM and CDR2 ANQGSEA come from the germline V gene. This CDR3 is built from 15 residues. The CDR3 spells CSVLPDRGAKNIQYF. The CDR3 DNA is TGCAGCGTCTTACCGGACAGGGGCGCCAAAAACATTCAGTACTTC. Using reference TRBV29-1 and TRBJ2-4 for the parts outside the CDR3, the full variable domain is SAVISQKPSRDICQRGTSLTIQCQVDSQVTMMFWYRQQPGQSLTLIATANQGSEATYESGFVIDKFPISRPNLTFSTLTVSNMSPEDSSIYLCSVLPDRGAKNIQYFGAGTRLSVL.

Only a few counts were recorded for this clone. CDR3 amino acids: CASSSQGRAYGYTF. CDR3 nucleotides: TGTGCCAGCAGCTCACAGGGACGGGCCTATGGCTACACCTTC. The genes are TRBV11-2 and TRBJ1-2, with D possibly TRBD1 on 6 matching bases. V was trimmed by 4 bases and J by 4 bases, leaving 13 bases between them. The CDR3 is 14 amino acids. The germline CDR1 and CDR2 sequences are SGHAT and FQNNGV.

This clone was counted a few times. This rearrangement joins TRBV14 to TRBJ2-7; no reliable D call. The V end was cut by 0 bases, the J end by 0 bases, with 9 bases between. The CDR3 spans 15 residues. Germline V gives CDR1 SGHDN, CDR2 FVKESK. The CDR3 reads CASSQEVVSSYEQYF. The CDR3 DNA reads TGTGCCAGCAGCCAAGAAGTGGTCAGCTCCTACGAGCAGTACTTC.

The chain combines TRBV7-2 with TRBJ2-7, with unresolved D. V gave up 3 bases and J gave up 4 bases, with 4 bases separating them. Germline values: CDR1 SGHTA, CDR2 FQGNSA. The CDR3 covers 11 residues. As DNA, the CDR3 is TGTGCCAGCAGCTTCCGGTACGAGCAGTACTTC. Its translation is CASSFRYEQYF.

This chain links TRBV27 with TRBJ2-2, with 9 bases matching TRBD1. CDR1 is MNHEY, CDR2 SMNVEV, per germline (reference sequence). J gave up 3 bases and V 6 bases, and 2 bases lay outside the gene matches. The CDR3 runs 14 residues. The CDR3 spells CASSWTGDTGELFF. The CDR3 DNA reads TGTGCCAGCAGCTGGACAGGGGACACCGGGGAGCTGTTTTTT.

V usage is TRBV6-1 and J usage is TRBJ2-3; unclear D gene. Trimming removed 6 bases from V and 0 bases from J, with 10 bases in between. CDR1 and CDR2 (germline): MNHNS, SASEGT. The CDR3 sequence is 14 residues long. CDR3 in amino acids: CASRSSASTDTQYF. The CDR3 coding sequence is TGTGCCAGCAGGAGCTCCGCTAGCACAGATACGCAGTATTTT.

The count of this clone is one. The chain joins TRBV6-5 to TRBJ2-5; 7 nucleotides align to TRBD1. Germline V CDR1 and CDR2: MNHEY, SVGAGI. Trimming removed 4 bases from V and 5 bases from J; junction bases left unmatched: 10. CDR3 length: 15 residues. CDR3 sequence: CASSSLQIRGETQYF. In nucleotides, the CDR3 is TGTGCCAGCAGTTCGTTGCAAATCAGGGGGGAGACCCAGTACTTC.

The chain couples TRBV30 to TRBJ2-7; TRBD1 is a possible D gene (8 bases). The V and J ends lost 6 bases and 2 bases respectively, with 14 bases between them. The CDR3 length is 13 residues. Germline CDR1 GTSNPN, CDR2 SVGIG (reference sequence). The CDR3 loop is CACNRGGTYEQYF. In DNA form, the CDR3 reads TGTGCCTGTAACAGGGGGGGTACCTACGAGCAGTACTTC.

The J gene is TRBJ2-1, the V gene TRBV7-2; TRBD2 matches at 7 bases. CDR1 and CDR2 (germline): SGHTA, FQGNSA. The CDR3 runs 15 residues. After removal of 5 bases from V and 2 bases from J, the junction contained 6 bases not matched to a gene. CDR3 amino acids: CASSAAGTTYNEQFF. The CDR3 bases are TGTGCCAGCAGCGCCGCCGGGACTACCTACAATGAGCAGTTCTTC.

A note on this clone: Germline is not matched at one junction end, which may reflect a read error. The CDR3: CASRMDSTGTQYF. The DNA for the CDR3 is TGTGCCAGCAGGATGGACTCGACAGGTACGCAGTATTTT. V usage is TRBV11-3 and J usage is TRBJ2-3; D is possibly TRBD1 (6 bases). There are 13 residues in the CDR3. The germline CDR1 and CDR2 sequences are SGHNT and YENEEA.

Only one count was recorded for this clone. In nucleotides, the CDR3 is TGTGCCAGCAGCTTACAGGGTAACTCCTACAATGAGCAGTTCTTC. It yields the protein CASSLQGNSYNEQFF. The J gene is TRBJ2-1, the V gene TRBV5-5, with D maybe TRBD1 (6 bases). Trimming took off 2 bases at V and 0 bases at J, with 9 bases between the two ends. The CDR3 totals 15 residues. Germline CDR1 SGHKS, CDR2 YYEKEE (reference sequence).

CDR3 nucleotides: TGTGCCAGCAGTCCCCTCGACAGGGGGGGCAATCAGCCCCAGCATTTT. It encodes CASSPLDRGGNQPQHF. The rearrangement joins TRBV27 to TRBJ1-5; TRBD1 matches 9 bases. In germline, CDR1 is MNHEY, CDR2 SMNVEV (reference sequence). The CDR3 consists of 16 residues. V lost 5 bases to trimming and J lost 2 bases; unmatched junction nucleotides: 7.

Worth noting for this clone: An end of the junction differs from the germline gene, which may be a read error. The J gene is TRBJ1-2, the V gene TRBV7-9, with 7 bases aligning to TRBD1. Germline V gene lookup returns CDR1 SEHNR and CDR2 FQNEAQ (reference sequence). The CDR3 spans 14 residues. The CDR3 protein is CSSSSDRSYYGYTF. DNA of the CDR3: TGTTCCAGCAGCTCGGACAGGAGCTACTATGGCTACACCTTC.

This clone was observed a single time. DNA of the CDR3: TGTGCCAGCAGTCGAGAGGTAATATCGGGTGAGCAGTTCTTC. The encoded protein is CASSREVISGEQFF. The J gene is TRBJ2-1, the V gene TRBV7-8; D is uncertain. V was clipped by 6 bases and J by 9 bases, with 18 bases between them. Germline V gives CDR1 SGHVS, CDR2 FQNEAQ. There are 14 residues in the CDR3.

The chain combines TRBV7-2 with TRBJ2-7, with D possibly matching TRBD1 (5 bases). The CDR3 loop spans 15 amino acids. The ends were cut back, 4 bases at V and 1 base at J, with 14 bases in the middle. Germline values: CDR1 SGHTA, CDR2 FQGNSA. For the CDR3, the DNA is TGTGCCAGCAGCTCCGAAGGGGTCCGATCCTACGAGCAGTACTTC. Amino acids: CASSSEGVRSYEQYF.

The V and J genes are TRBV7-2 and TRBJ1-4, with TRBD1 matching over 7 bases. Germline lookup yields CDR1 SGHTA and CDR2 FQGNSA. V shed 2 bases and J 0 bases; nucleotides not matched to a gene: 3. This CDR3 contains 16 residues. CDR3 coding DNA: TGTGCCAGCAGCTTATCGACAGGGACAACTAATGAAAAACTGTTTTTT. This translates into CASSLSTGTTNEKLFF.

This clone was observed a few times. This rearrangement joins TRBV7-2 to TRBJ2-5; 10 bases are a match to TRBD2. The trim removed 5 bases at V and 5 bases at J, leaving 5 bases unmatched. From germline, CDR1 is SGHTA and CDR2 FQGNSA. The CDR3 sequence is 14 residues long. In DNA form, the CDR3 reads TGTGCCAGCAGCGAGGGACTAGCGAAGGAGACCCAGTACTTC. Its translation is CASSEGLAKETQYF. The full variable domain, its missing parts supplied by reference TRBV7-2 and TRBJ2-5, is GAGVSQSPSNKVTEKGKDVELRCDPISGHTALYWYRQSLGQGLEFLIYFQGNSAPDKSGLPSDRFSAERTGGSVSTLTIQRTQQEDSAVYLCASSEGLAKETQYFGPGTRLLVL.

The chain employs TRBV9 and TRBJ1-1; unclear D gene. In germline, CDR1 is SGDLS, CDR2 YYNGEE. Trimming removed 0 bases at V and 2 bases at J, with 8 bases between. The CDR3 is 14 amino acids. CDR3 residues: CASSVVPGNTEAFF. The CDR3 coding sequence is TGTGCCAGCAGCGTAGTACCAGGCAACACTGAAGCTTTCTTT.

The rearrangement links TRBV6-5 to TRBJ2-3; a weak D match, TRBD2 (5 bases). The germline V gene has CDR1 MNHEY and CDR2 SVGAGI. Trimming took 5 bases from V and 6 from J, leaving 15 bases between them. The CDR3 spans 14 residues. This CDR3 is CASSLRTHQDTQYF. The CDR3 bases are TGTGCCAGCAGTCTAAGGACTCATCAGGATACGCAGTATTTT.

In the case of this clone: The identical CDR3 is also encoded by other nucleotide sequences in the sample. The V gene is TRBV7-2, the J gene TRBJ1-3; maybe TRBD1 (5 bases). The V end lost 0 bases, the J end lost 2 bases, and 5 bases lay between the germline ends. Germline CDR1 is SGHTA and CDR2 is FQGNSA. This CDR3 contains 14 residues. The CDR3 loop reads CASSLARAGNTIYF. The CDR3 coding sequence is TGTGCCAGCAGCTTAGCCAGGGCTGGAAACACCATATATTTT.

The chain is built from TRBV30 and TRBJ2-1; tentative D call: TRBD2 (6 bases). Germline CDR1 is GTSNPN and CDR2 is SVGIG (reference sequence). The CDR3 consists of 13 residues. Trimming left V 4 bases short and J 8 bases short, with 15 bases between. The CDR3 DNA is TGTGCCTGGACTCTCGGGGGTGGAGATGAGCAGTTCTTC. Its translation is CAWTLGGGDEQFF.